The 23 T cell receptor beta chains presented below share a single source sample, sequenced in a study of cytomegalovirus exposure and HLA in healthy donors (dated by TCRdb to about 2017). Libraries were made using the immunoSEQ multiplex PCR assay. The multiplex PCR relied on a mix of 60 forward primers for TCR Vbeta segments and 13 reverse primers for TCR Jbeta segments. Sourced from immuneACCESS, this table was stored by TCRdb with only in-frame sequences that have V and J called. A share of the clones is absent; for the studies checked, an unresolved V gene accounts for under half, and the remainder has no known explanation. In this sample the table shows about 160,000 clones, roughly 80% of which occur a single time. In total, the top ten clones hold about 4.8% of the sample. The specimen was PBMCs. Every receptor here comes from a man aged 30 to 45 in good health and CMV-seronegative.

This chain connects TRBV28 to TRBJ1-5, with a possible D match to TRBD1 (6 bases). V was trimmed by 4 bases and J by 2 bases, leaving 21 bases between them. The CDR3 is 18 residues long. Germline-derived CDR1 and CDR2 are MDHEN and SYDVKM. DNA for the CDR3: TGTGCCAGCAGTTCTCTCTTAGCCTTGGACAGAGGCAATCAGCCCCAGCATTTT. Translating gives CASSSLLALDRGNQPQHF.

The chain links TRBV7-9 to TRBJ1-2, with D unresolved. Germline V gene sequence: CDR1 SEHNR, CDR2 FQNEAQ (reference sequence). The CDR3 length is 15 residues. Trimming took 0 bases from V and 4 from J, leaving 12 bases between them. In DNA form, the CDR3 reads TGTGCCAGCAGCTTAGCTGAGGGAGCGTTCTATGGCTACACCTTC. Translation: CASSLAEGAFYGYTF. Variable domain in full (rest from reference TRBV7-9 and TRBJ1-2): DTGVSQNPRHKITKRGQNVTFRCDPISEHNRLYWYRQTLGQGPEFLTYFQNEAQLEKSRLLSDRFSAERPKGSFSTLEIQRTEQGDSAMYLCASSLAEGAFYGYTFGSGTRLTVV.

This chain joins TRBV6-5 and TRBJ2-5, with 9 bases fitting TRBD2. V was pared by 5 bases and J by 5 bases, with 9 bases of the junction left unmatched. CDR1 and CDR2 from the germline V gene are MNHEY and SVGAGI. This CDR3 region has 15 residues. The DNA of the CDR3 is TGTGCCAGCAGTCTGGTTAGCGGGAGCAGGGAGACCCAGTACTTC. Translation: CASSLVSGSRETQYF.

The rearrangement uses TRBV5-4 and TRBJ2-1, with a tentative D call TRBD2 (6 bases). Trimming left V 4 bases short and J 7 bases short, with 21 bases between. This CDR3 has 16 amino acids. Germline-derived CDR1 and CDR2 are SGHNT and YYREEE (reference sequence). DNA of the CDR3: TGTGCCAGCAGCCGATGGGGGGATCCCCATAGGAATGAGCAGTTCTTC. The encoded protein is CASSRWGDPHRNEQFF.

The chain carries TRBV28 and TRBJ2-7; 7 bases line up with TRBD1. V trimming: 6 bases; J trimming: 4 bases; junction bases outside the gene matches: 18. The CDR3 is made up of 17 amino acids. The germline gives CDR1 MDHEN, CDR2 SYDVKM. This CDR3 is CASSSSRTGYSRYEQYF. The CDR3 DNA follows: TGTGCCAGCAGCTCCTCCCGGACAGGCTACTCCCGATACGAGCAGTACTTC.

Only a few counts were recorded for this clone. V usage is TRBV6-5 and J usage is TRBJ2-1, with D maybe TRBD1 (6 bases). The CDR3 has 11 amino acids. Trimming removed 6 bases from V and 10 bases from J, with 10 bases in between. Germline V gene lookup returns CDR1 MNHEY and CDR2 SVGAGI. The CDR3 coding sequence is TGTGCCAGCAGCCCCGGACAGGAGCAGTTCTTC. Translating gives CASSPGQEQFF.

The CDR3 loop reads CASSQEPGLAGGITGELFF. Here the CDR3 DNA reads TGCGCCAGCAGCCAGGAACCGGGACTAGCGGGGGGTATCACCGGGGAGCTGTTTTTT. The chain combines TRBV4-3 with TRBJ2-2; 15 nucleotides match TRBD2. Germline values: CDR1 LGHNA, CDR2 YSLEER. The junction had 9 bases not matched to a gene; V was cut back by 3 bases and J by 4 bases. This CDR3 region has 19 residues.

This clone is a singleton in its sample. The chain joins TRBV9 to TRBJ1-2; 9 bases line up with TRBD1. V dropped 7 bases and J dropped 3; count of bases not matched to a gene: 10. The CDR3 is 15 amino acids. Per the germline V gene, CDR1 is SGDLS and CDR2 is YYNGEE. CDR3 nucleotides: TGTGCCAGCGGTTCTACCGGGACAGGGTACTATGGCTACACCTTC. Translation gives CASGSTGTGYYGYTF.

A single count supports this clone. V gene TRBV9 combines with J gene TRBJ2-3, with D unresolved. The CDR3 has 14 residues. Trimming pared 1 base from V and 0 bases from J, leaving 6 bases between. Germline CDR1 SGDLS, CDR2 YYNGEE. DNA of the CDR3: TGTGCCAGCAGCGTATGGAGCAGCACAGATACGCAGTATTTT. This codes for CASSVWSSTDTQYF.

The chain carries TRBV7-6 and TRBJ2-7, with D possibly TRBD1 on 5 matching bases. Trimming shortened V by 5 bases and J by 2 bases, and 13 bases separated the two germline ends. Germline V lookup: CDR1 SGHVS, CDR2 FNYEAQ. The CDR3 spans 14 residues. Written as DNA, the CDR3 is TGTGCCAGCAGCCCGAACGACAGAGCCTACGAGCAGTACTTC. It codes for CASSPNDRAYEQYF.

The V and J genes are TRBV4-3 and TRBJ1-2; D unclear. The V gene's germline CDR1 is LGHNA and CDR2 YSLEER. The CDR3 is made up of 13 amino acids. Deletions cut 3 bases from V and 6 bases from J, with 11 bases between. The CDR3 loop reads CASSQRVLDGYTF. CDR3 DNA sequence: TGCGCCAGCAGCCAGAGGGTTCTGGATGGCTACACCTTC.

The chain uses TRBV29-1 and TRBJ1-1; no clear D gene. There are 13 residues in the CDR3. The V and J ends lost 4 bases and 0 bases respectively, with 9 bases between them. Germline CDR1 reads SQVTM; CDR2 reads ANQGSEA. CDR3 sequence (DNA): TGCAGCGTTGTGCGACACCTGAACACTGAAGCTTTCTTT. Its translation: CSVVRHLNTEAFF. The full variable domain, rest sourced from reference TRBV29-1 and TRBJ1-1, is SAVISQKPSRDICQRGTSLTIQCQVDSQVTMMFWYRQQPGQSLTLIATANQGSEATYESGFVIDKFPISRPNLTFSTLTVSNMSPEDSSIYLCSVVRHLNTEAFFGQGTRLTVV.

V and J are TRBV6-5 and TRBJ2-7, with a weak D call TRBD1 (6 bases). The CDR3 covers 15 residues. Germline assignment: CDR1 MNHEY and CDR2 SVGAGI. V was trimmed by 3 bases and J by 6 bases, leaving 18 bases between them. For the CDR3, the DNA is TGTGCCAGCAGTTATGGGACCCAGGGGTATCTCGAGCAGTACTTC. Amino acids: CASSYGTQGYLEQYF.

The V call is TRBV11-1, the J call TRBJ2-7; 8 nucleotides align to TRBD1. Trimming removed 5 bases from V and 7 bases from J; junction bases left unmatched: 10. Germline V CDR1 and CDR2: SGHAT, FQDESV (reference sequence). This CDR3 has 14 residues. CDR3 region: CASSPGGAVREQYF. In nucleotides, the CDR3 is TGTGCCAGCAGCCCAGGGGGCGCGGTTCGAGAGCAGTACTTC. Looking up the rest from reference TRBV11-1 and TRBJ2-7 gives the full variable domain: EAEVAQSPRYKITEKSQAVAFWCDPISGHATLYWYRQILGQGPELLVQFQDESVVDDSQLPKDRFSAERLKGVDSTLKIQPAELGDSAMYLCASSPGGAVREQYFGPGTRLTVT.

This clone was observed a single time. The chain employs TRBV27 and TRBJ1-1; no definite D call. The CDR3 sequence is 18 residues long. V was pared by 1 base and J by 1 base, with 19 bases between. The germline V gene encodes CDR1 MNHEY and CDR2 SMNVEV (reference sequence). DNA of the CDR3: TGTGCCAGCAGTTTATTAGGTGTGGGCACCCCGCGGAACACTGAAGCTTTCTTT. Translating gives CASSLLGVGTPRNTEAFF.

This chain links TRBV5-1 with TRBJ2-1; possible D gene TRBD2, 5 bases. Trimming cost V 4 bases and J 3 bases, with 8 bases left between them. Germline CDR1 is SGHRS and CDR2 is YFSETQ. CDR3 length: 13 residues. The CDR3 region has the DNA TGCGCCAGCAGCCAAACTAGCTACAATGAGCAGTTCTTC. Its translation: CASSQTSYNEQFF.

The chain combines TRBV30 with TRBJ1-1; D is undetermined. This CDR3 comprises 13 residues. Trimming removed 3 bases from V and 0 bases from J, with 8 bases in between. The germline gives CDR1 GTSNPN, CDR2 SVGIG (reference sequence). CDR3 nucleotide sequence: TGTGCCTGGAGGCCGGAGTTGAACACTGAAGCTTTCTTT. Translated, it gives CAWRPELNTEAFF.

The chain combines TRBV28 with TRBJ2-1; TRBD2 might be the D (6 bases). The CDR3 consists of 13 residues. Germline loops: CDR1 MDHEN, CDR2 SYDVKM. Trimming pared 8 bases from V and 10 bases from J, leaving 18 bases between. The CDR3 region is CASLDIAEREQFF. The CDR3 bases are TGTGCCAGCCTGGATATAGCGGAACGGGAGCAGTTCTTC.

The chain links TRBV19 to TRBJ1-2, with D possibly TRBD1 on 5 matching bases. Trimming left V 7 bases short and J 2 bases short, with 11 bases between. The CDR3 has 13 residues. Looked up from germline, CDR1 is LNHDA and CDR2 is SQIVND (reference sequence). CDR3 amino acids: CASNPTENYGYTF. The CDR3 DNA sequence: TGTGCCAGTAACCCGACAGAAAACTATGGCTACACCTTC.

The CDR3 DNA sequence: TGTGCCAGCAGCTCCTCTTCAGGGGATACGCAGTATTTT. It is translated as CASSSSSGDTQYF. The rearrangement links TRBV7-3 to TRBJ2-3, with D tentatively TRBD1 (5 bases). With 4 bases removed from V and 6 bases from J, the gap between germline ends came to 11 bases. The CDR3 runs to 13 residues. Germline assignment: CDR1 SGHTA and CDR2 FQGTGA.

The chain combines TRBV5-1 with TRBJ2-1; 10 nucleotides align to TRBD2. This CDR3 region has 15 residues. Trimming at V came to 4 bases and at J to 5 bases, leaving 6 bases not matched to a gene. Germline assignment: CDR1 SGHRS and CDR2 YFSETQ. The CDR3 sequence is CASSQTSGFDNEQFF. The CDR3 region has the DNA TGCGCCAGCAGCCAGACTAGCGGGTTTGACAATGAGCAGTTCTTC.

The V gene is TRBV1, the J gene TRBJ2-7; the D segment call TRBD2 is taken from the table without a DNA check. TRBV1 is a listed pseudogene. The CDR3 runs 15 residues. The CDR3, as DNA: TGCACCAGCAGCCAAGATGTGAGAGGGAGATACGAGCAGTACTTC. It encodes CTSSQDVRGRYEQYF.

This chain connects TRBV28 to TRBJ1-2; no definite D call. Between the trimmed V and J ends, which lost 7 bases and 6 bases, there was a span of 12 bases. Germline V CDR1 and CDR2: MDHEN, SYDVKM. The CDR3 loop spans 12 amino acids. DNA of the CDR3: TGTGCCAGCACTATGTTCGGGGATGGCTACACCTTC. Translating gives CASTMFGDGYTF.